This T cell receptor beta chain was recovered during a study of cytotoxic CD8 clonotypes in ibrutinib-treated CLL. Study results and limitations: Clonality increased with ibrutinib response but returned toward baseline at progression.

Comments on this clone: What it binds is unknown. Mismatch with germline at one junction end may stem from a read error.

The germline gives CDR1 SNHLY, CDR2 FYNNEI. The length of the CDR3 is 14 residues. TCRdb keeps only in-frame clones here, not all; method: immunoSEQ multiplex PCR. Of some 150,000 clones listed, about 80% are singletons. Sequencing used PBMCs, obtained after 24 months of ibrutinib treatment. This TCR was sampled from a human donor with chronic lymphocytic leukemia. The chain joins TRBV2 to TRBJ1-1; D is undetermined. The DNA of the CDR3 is TGTGCCAGCAGGGAAGAGGCTATAAACACTGAAGCTTTCTTT. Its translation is CASREEAINTEAFF. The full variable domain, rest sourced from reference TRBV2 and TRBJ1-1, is EPEVTQTPSHQVTQMGQEVILRCVPISNHLYFYWYRQILGQKVEFLVSFYNNEISEKSEIFDDQFSVERPDGSNFTLKIRSTKLEDSAMYFCASREEAINTEAFFGQGTRLTVV.